The 13 T cell receptor beta chains given below trace back to one sample, sequenced in a study of post-analysis software for immune sequencing data. Study-wide results and caveats: Higher frequency in patients than in controls was seen for roughly five TRBV segments, with TRBV5-6, TRBV5-1 and TRBV20-1 among them.

Built from TCR beta cDNA, the libraries had unique molecular identifiers in them. TCRdb reprocessed the PCR reads via MiXCR and lists one record per CDR3 protein. The data contain fewer than 700,000 distinct CDR3 sequences, around 40% of them seen just once; the ten biggest clones take up 1.5% to 2%. For these receptors, no antigen is known. Material: blood. The source of these receptors is a girl between 10 and 17 years old with multiple sclerosis.

This chain links TRBV20-1 with TRBJ2-5, with D tentatively TRBD1 (6 bases). The CDR3 length is 15 residues. Germline V gene data show CDR1 as DFQATT and CDR2 as SNEGSKA (reference sequence). V lost 5 bases and J lost 5, with 21 bases in between. The CDR3, as DNA: TGCAGTGCTGAGGACAGCCGACGGGGCCAGGAGACCCAGTACTTC. Translation: CSAEDSRRGQETQYF.

The V gene is TRBV7-2, the J gene TRBJ2-5; 7 bases match TRBD1. The CDR3 is 14 residues long. V shed 4 bases and J 11 bases; nucleotides not matched to a gene: 13. Germline CDR1 reads SGHTA; CDR2 reads FQGNSA. CDR3 amino acids: CASSSAHRGHEQYF. The CDR3 nucleotides read TGTGCCAGCAGCTCAGCACACAGGGGTCATGAGCAGTACTTC.

As concerns this clonotype: One end of the junction does not line up with germline, which may come from a read error. The chain joins TRBV12-3 or TRBV12-4 to TRBJ2-7; the match to TRBD1 covers 8 bases. CDR3 size: 15 residues. The CDR3 coding sequence is TGTACCAGCAGTACCCGGGACAGGACTGACTACGAGCAGTACTTC. Encoded protein: CTSSTRDRTDYEQYF.

This clonotype was counted only a few times. J is TRBJ1-1 and V is TRBV12-3 or TRBV12-4; D gene ambiguous. The CDR3 covers 15 residues. V lost 6 bases and J 1 base, leaving 15 bases between the germline ends. The CDR3 nucleotides read TGTGCCAGCAGCCCCTCCGGGAGGACGAACACTGAAGCTTTCTTT. This translates into CASSPSGRTNTEAFF.

V is TRBV7-3 and J is TRBJ2-1; D might be TRBD1 (6 bases). With 5 bases removed from V and 0 bases from J, the gap between germline ends came to 11 bases. CDR1 is SGHTA and CDR2 is FQGTGA in the germline V gene. CDR3 length equals 15 residues. The DNA of the CDR3 is TGTGCCAGCAGCGTAGAACAGGGCTCCTACAATGAGCAGTTCTTC. It yields the protein CASSVEQGSYNEQFF.

The chain uses TRBV29-1 and TRBJ2-1, with D uncertain. V was shortened by 4 bases and J by 10 bases, with 8 bases between the two germline ends. CDR3 length equals 10 residues. The germline V gene encodes CDR1 SQVTM and CDR2 ANQGSEA. The CDR3 spells CSVGPIEQFF. As DNA, the CDR3 is TGCAGCGTTGGGCCGATCGAGCAGTTCTTC.

V and J are TRBV6-2 or TRBV6-3 and TRBJ2-7; possibly TRBD2 for D (5 bases). Germline loops: CDR1 MNHEY, CDR2 SVGEGT. Trimming took off 6 bases at V and 7 bases at J, with 13 bases between the two ends. This CDR3 has 12 residues. The CDR3 spells CASSQDGKEQYF. The CDR3 nucleotides are TGTGCCAGCAGCCAGGACGGGAAGGAGCAGTACTTC.

This rearrangement joins TRBV12-3 or TRBV12-4 to TRBJ2-1, with TRBD2 matching 7 bases. V was clipped by 5 bases and J by 0 bases; unmatched bases: 4. CDR3 size: 15 residues. CDR3: CASSPLASSYNEQFF. CDR3 coding DNA: TGTGCCAGCAGTCCACTAGCGAGCTCCTACAATGAGCAGTTCTTC.

The chain links TRBV5-5 to TRBJ2-7; 7 bases match TRBD2. Germline-derived CDR1 and CDR2 are SGHKS and YYEKEE (reference sequence). V gave up 0 bases and J gave up 3 bases; unmatched junction bases: 6. CDR3 length: 15 residues. The CDR3 DNA reads as TGTGCCAGCAGCTTGGAAATGGGGGGGGGCTACGAGCAGTACTTC. Its protein product is CASSLEMGGGYEQYF.

This clonotype occurred a few times. CDR3 protein: CASSYYPPTNEKLFF. The CDR3 DNA sequence: TGTGCCAGCAGTTACTACCCCCCAACTAATGAAAAACTGTTTTTT. The chain couples TRBV6-5 to TRBJ1-4; unclear D gene. Germline V gene data show CDR1 as MNHEY and CDR2 as SVGAGI. Trimming removed 1 base at V and 0 bases at J, with 6 bases between. The CDR3 is 15 amino acids.

J is TRBJ2-3 and V is TRBV29-1, with 16 bases matching TRBD2. CDR3 length equals 16 residues. Trimming at V came to 7 bases and at J to 4 bases, leaving 8 bases not matched to a gene. Germline V gives CDR1 SQVTM, CDR2 ANQGSEA. The CDR3 DNA reads as TGCAGCGGAGACGGGACTAGCGGGGGGGGCGCAGATACGCAGTATTTT. As protein: CSGDGTSGGGADTQYF.

This chain links TRBV7-4 with TRBJ2-7, with 8 nucleotides matching TRBD1. The CDR3 length is 14 residues. Germline CDR1 reads SGHVT; CDR2 reads SQSDAQ. V shed 1 base, J shed 4 bases, and the junction held 3 bases outside the gene matches. The CDR3 nucleotides read TGTGCCAGCAGCTTAGAGGACAGGGCTTACGAGCAGTACTTC. This encodes CASSLEDRAYEQYF. The variable domain in full, completed from reference TRBV7-4 and TRBJ2-7, reads GAGVSQSPRYKVAKRGRDVALRCDSISGHVTLYWYRQTLGQGSEVLTYSQSDAQRDKSGRPSGRFSAERPERSVSTLKIQRTEQGDSAVYLCASSLEDRAYEQYFGPGTRLTVT.

This chain's CDR3 is CSVEAGKGYTF. The DNA for the CDR3 is TGCAGCGTTGAGGCTGGGAAAGGCTACACCTTC. The rearrangement links TRBV29-1 to TRBJ1-2; no firm D call. CDR1 and CDR2 (germline): SQVTM, ANQGSEA. CDR3 length equals 11 residues. Trimming removed 3 bases from V and 8 bases from J, with 10 bases in between.